These 6 T cell receptor beta chains were sequenced from one sample in a study of shared clonotypes between healthy human individuals (dated by TCRdb to 2020 to 2021). CD8 naive samples were CD45RO-negative cells positively selected for CCR7, giving a CD45RA+CCR7+ population that excluded TemRA cells. The library came from the immunoSEQ multiplex PCR assay. In its TCRdb copy, this immuneACCESS table keeps in-frame sequences only and misses some clones. Where compared with another copy, unresolved V genes explain less than half of these, and the others have no known cause. Counted in this sample were about 2 million clones; around 96% of them appeared once. The ten largest clones capture around 1.1% of the sample. Specimen: naive CD8+ T cells sorted from blood. What this sample's cell subset or site label stands for: CD45RA+CCR7+. These receptors were obtained from a man aged 18 to 29 in good health.

With respect to this clone: Other DNA sequences in the same sample also yield this CDR3. The rearrangement links TRBV19 to TRBJ1-1; 7 nucleotides agree with TRBD1. V gave up 1 base and J gave up 5 bases; unmatched junction bases: 4. This CDR3 is built from 14 residues. CDR1 LNHDA and CDR2 SQIVND come from the germline V gene (reference sequence). CDR3 nucleotide sequence: TGTGCCAGTAGTATAGGACAGGGAAGGACTGAAGCTTTCTTT. Its translation is CASSIGQGRTEAFF.

The chain links TRBV4-3 to TRBJ2-3, with 9 positions matching TRBD2. The CDR3 spans 17 residues. The germline V gene has CDR1 LGHNA and CDR2 YSLEER. J gave up 4 bases and V 0 bases, and 8 bases lay outside the gene matches. The CDR3 region is CASSQDGPAGGADTQYF. Written as DNA, the CDR3 is TGCGCCAGCAGCCAAGACGGCCCAGCGGGAGGCGCAGATACGCAGTATTTT.

The chain recombines TRBV28 with TRBJ2-7; D is perhaps TRBD1 (5 bases). Trimming shortened V by 4 bases and J by 2 bases, and 24 bases separated the two germline ends. The CDR3 is 18 residues long. The germline V gene has CDR1 MDHEN and CDR2 SYDVKM. CDR3 in DNA: TGTGCCAGCAGTTCCCTGGAGTACCGGCAGGGCCTCCCCTACGAGCAGTACTTC. Translation gives CASSSLEYRQGLPYEQYF.

The chain uses TRBV11-2 and TRBJ2-5; 10 bases fit TRBD2. Germline lookup yields CDR1 SGHAT and CDR2 FQNNGV. Losses at the gene ends were 4 bases for V and 3 bases for J; bases not matched to a gene: 11. CDR3 size: 17 residues. CDR3 region: CASSSGASGSVEETQYF. The CDR3 DNA is TGTGCCAGCAGCTCGGGTGCTAGCGGGAGTGTGGAAGAGACCCAGTACTTC.

The table lists this clone with a count of one. The chain combines TRBV20-1 with TRBJ2-7; D not certain. V was shortened by 5 bases and J by 6 bases, with 11 bases between the two germline ends. In germline, CDR1 is DFQATT, CDR2 SNEGSKA (reference sequence). The CDR3 sequence is 11 residues long. The CDR3 protein is CSAPRMGEQYF. The CDR3 nucleotides read TGCAGTGCTCCCCGTATGGGCGAGCAGTACTTC.

V is TRBV2 and J is TRBJ2-5, with 9 bases matching TRBD1. CDR3 length: 15 residues. V lost 6 bases, J lost 5 bases, and 10 bases stayed unmatched. The germline V gene encodes CDR1 SNHLY and CDR2 FYNNEI. The CDR3 nucleotides read TGTGCCAGCAGCCTTACCACAGGGGGCATGGAGACCCAGTACTTC. Protein: CASSLTTGGMETQYF.